This is a list of T cell receptor beta chains from one sample in a study of regulatory T cells in long-lasting Graves disease. TCRdb fed the multiplex PCR reads into MiXCR, producing one record per CDR3 protein. The sample lists 420,000 or so distinct CDR3 sequences; 23% were seen once. The sequenced sample was peripheral blood mononuclear cells (PBMCs), obtained when the disease was refractory, from a patient treated with antithyroid drugs. These receptors came from a female donor with Graves disease. CDR3s include the opening cysteine and the closing phenylalanine or tryptophan. The D gene is left open where the match is weak. For some rows the clone size is stated as once, few or many, or as a class when expanded; others skip it.

j_call: TRBJ2-2
v_call: TRBV20-1
clone_size: -
cdr3_length: 16
d_call: -
cdr3_nt: TGCAGTGCTAGTCGGGGCGGGACAAAACTTTCCGGGGAGCTGTTTTTT
cdr3_aa: CSASRGGTKLSGELFF

j_call: TRBJ2-7
v_call: TRBV11-2
clone_size: -
cdr3_length: 15
d_call: -
cdr3_nt: TGTGCCAGCAGTAAGGGGCTCGGAAGTGGCTACGAGCAGTACTTC
cdr3_aa: CASSKGLGSGYEQYF

j_call: TRBJ1-5
v_call: TRBV2
clone_size: few
cdr3_length: 15
d_call: TRBD1
cdr3_nt: TGTGCCAGCAGAGCCGGGACAGGGGGAAATCAGCCCCAGCATTTT
cdr3_aa: CASRAGTGGNQPQHF

j_call: TRBJ1-5
v_call: TRBV5-1
clone_size: few
cdr3_length: 16
d_call: -
cdr3_nt: TGCGCCAGCAGCTTGGCCGGGGGAGGGAGTGGACAGCCCCAGCATTTT
cdr3_aa: CASSLAGGGSGQPQHF

j_call: TRBJ2-2
v_call: TRBV7-8
clone_size: few
cdr3_length: 13
d_call: -
cdr3_nt: TGTGCCAGCAGCCCGAGTAAGCTCGGGGAGCTGTTTTTT
cdr3_aa: CASSPSKLGELFF

j_call: TRBJ2-7
v_call: TRBV3-1
clone_size: few
cdr3_length: 16
d_call: TRBD2
cdr3_nt: TGTGCCAGCAGCCAAGATTTGTCTAGCGGCAGAAAAGAGCAGTACTTC
cdr3_aa: CASSQDLSSGRKEQYF

j_call: TRBJ1-5
v_call: TRBV6-1
clone_size: -
cdr3_length: 14
d_call: TRBD1
cdr3_nt: TGTGCCTGCAGACCGGGACAGGGGGCTTGGCCCCAGCATTTT
cdr3_aa: CACRPGQGAWPQHF

j_call: TRBJ1-2
v_call: TRBV28
clone_size: many
cdr3_length: 17
d_call: TRBD1
cdr3_nt: TGTGCCAGCAGACACCGGCTGAGGACAGGAACTAACTATGGCTACACCTTC
cdr3_aa: CASRHRLRTGTNYGYTF

j_call: TRBJ1-1
v_call: TRBV5-1
clone_size: -
cdr3_length: 15
d_call: TRBD1
cdr3_nt: TGCGCCAGCAGCTCGAGAGGGACAGGGAACACTGAAGCTTTCTTT
cdr3_aa: CASSSRGTGNTEAFF

j_call: TRBJ1-2
v_call: TRBV7-2
clone_size: -
cdr3_length: 15
d_call: TRBD1
cdr3_nt: TGTGCCAGCAGCCTAGCCGGGACAGAAAACTATGGCTACACCTTC
cdr3_aa: CASSLAGTENYGYTF

j_call: TRBJ1-1
v_call: TRBV6-1
clone_size: many
cdr3_length: 11
d_call: -
cdr3_nt: TGTGCCAGCAGCACGGGGGGGCGAGCTTTCTTT
cdr3_aa: CASSTGGRAFF

j_call: TRBJ1-1
v_call: TRBV28
clone_size: many
cdr3_length: 15
d_call: TRBD1
cdr3_nt: TGTGCCAGCAGTTTATCAGGGGGCACGAACACTGAAGCTTTCTTT
cdr3_aa: CASSLSGGTNTEAFF

j_call: TRBJ2-7
v_call: TRBV5-1
clone_size: many
cdr3_length: 14
d_call: -
cdr3_nt: TGCGCCAGCACACGGGCGGGGTCTTCCTACGAGCAGTACTTC
cdr3_aa: CASTRAGSSYEQYF

j_call: TRBJ2-5
v_call: TRBV2
clone_size: many
cdr3_length: 13
d_call: TRBD1
cdr3_nt: TGTGCCAGCAGTGCAGGGGGACAAGAGACCCAGTACTTC
cdr3_aa: CASSAGGQETQYF

j_call: TRBJ1-4
v_call: TRBV20-1
clone_size: -
cdr3_length: 13
d_call: -
cdr3_nt: TGCAGTTGGGCCCGGGGAGTAAATGAAAAACTGTTTTTT
cdr3_aa: CSWARGVNEKLFF

j_call: TRBJ2-7
v_call: TRBV29-1
clone_size: -
cdr3_length: 16
d_call: TRBD2
cdr3_nt: TGCAGCGTTGGTTCGTCTAGCGGGGCCCGAGGGGACGAGCAGTACTTC
cdr3_aa: CSVGSSSGARGDEQYF

j_call: TRBJ2-7
v_call: TRBV28
clone_size: many
cdr3_length: 14
d_call: TRBD1
cdr3_nt: TGTGCCAGCAGGGTATCCGGGACAGGCTACGAGCAGTACTTC
cdr3_aa: CASRVSGTGYEQYF

j_call: TRBJ2-7
v_call: TRBV5-1
clone_size: few
cdr3_length: 15
d_call: TRBD2
cdr3_nt: TGCGCCAGCAGCTTGAGGACTAGCGGGTTTTACGAGCAGTACTTC
cdr3_aa: CASSLRTSGFYEQYF

j_call: TRBJ2-7
v_call: TRBV7-2
clone_size: few
cdr3_length: 15
d_call: TRBD2
cdr3_nt: TGTGCCAGCAGCGCTCGACTAGCGGGAATCAACGAGCAGTACTTC
cdr3_aa: CASSARLAGINEQYF

j_call: TRBJ1-2
v_call: TRBV6-1
clone_size: many
cdr3_length: 14
d_call: TRBD1
cdr3_nt: TGTGCCAGCAGTATCCGCAGGGGGAACTATGGCTACACCTTC
cdr3_aa: CASSIRRGNYGYTF

j_call: TRBJ1-1
v_call: TRBV12-3/TRBV12-4
clone_size: many
cdr3_length: 17
d_call: -
cdr3_nt: TGTGCCAGCAGTTTTGGGGAGGGAATAGGGTTGAACACTGAAGCTTTCTTT
cdr3_aa: CASSFGEGIGLNTEAFF

j_call: TRBJ1-5
v_call: TRBV19
clone_size: -
cdr3_length: 13
d_call: -
cdr3_nt: TGTGCCAGTAGTAGGAGTAGCAATCAGCCCCAGCATTTT
cdr3_aa: CASSRSSNQPQHF

j_call: TRBJ2-3
v_call: TRBV28
clone_size: few
cdr3_length: 14
d_call: -
cdr3_nt: TGTGCCAGCAGTTCCCCCAGGGTGGCAGATACGCAGTATTTT
cdr3_aa: CASSSPRVADTQYF

j_call: TRBJ2-7
v_call: TRBV6-2/TRBV6-3
clone_size: few
cdr3_length: 13
d_call: -
cdr3_nt: TGTGCCAGCAGTTACAGGGCCCCCTACGAGCAGTACTTC
cdr3_aa: CASSYRAPYEQYF

j_call: TRBJ1-5
v_call: TRBV30
clone_size: few
cdr3_length: 13
d_call: -
cdr3_nt: TGTGCCGGGGCCCCTGCCGGCAATCAGCCCCAGCATTTT
cdr3_aa: CAGAPAGNQPQHF

j_call: TRBJ2-5
v_call: TRBV28
clone_size: many
cdr3_length: 16
d_call: TRBD1
cdr3_nt: TGTGCCAGCAGTTTACTTAAGAACAGGGGACAAGAGACCCAGTACTTC
cdr3_aa: CASSLLKNRGQETQYF

j_call: TRBJ2-5
v_call: TRBV10-3
clone_size: -
cdr3_length: 15
d_call: -
cdr3_nt: TGTGCCATCAGTGAGATCGTGTCTCTCCAAGAGACCCAGTACTTC
cdr3_aa: CAISEIVSLQETQYF

j_call: TRBJ2-7
v_call: TRBV12-3/TRBV12-4
clone_size: many
cdr3_length: 13
d_call: -
cdr3_nt: TGTGCCAGCAGCCTCGGACCGGGCTACGAGCAGTACTTC
cdr3_aa: CASSLGPGYEQYF

j_call: TRBJ2-1
v_call: TRBV12-3/TRBV12-4
clone_size: -
cdr3_length: 15
d_call: -
cdr3_nt: TGTGCCAGCACTCATGGGACTCCCTCTTCGAATGAGCAGTTCTTC
cdr3_aa: CASTHGTPSSNEQFF

j_call: TRBJ1-1
v_call: TRBV20-1
clone_size: few
cdr3_length: 12
d_call: -
cdr3_nt: TGCAGTGCTAAAGGACAGTGGAGTGAAGCTTTCTTT
cdr3_aa: CSAKGQWSEAFF

j_call: TRBJ2-2
v_call: TRBV3-1
clone_size: few
cdr3_length: 14
d_call: TRBD2
cdr3_nt: TGTGCCAGCAGCATTAGCGGGATCACCGGGGAGCTGTTTTTT
cdr3_aa: CASSISGITGELFF

j_call: TRBJ2-1
v_call: TRBV6-1
clone_size: few
cdr3_length: 14
d_call: TRBD1
cdr3_nt: TGTGCCAGCAGGGGACAGGGAAGCTACAATGAGCAGTTCTTC
cdr3_aa: CASRGQGSYNEQFF

j_call: TRBJ1-2
v_call: TRBV27
clone_size: many
cdr3_length: 15
d_call: -
cdr3_nt: TGTGCCAGCAGTTTAGAGTATGGGGGTAACTATGGCTACACCTTC
cdr3_aa: CASSLEYGGNYGYTF